The present TCR beta chain was sequenced within a study of T-cell reconstitution after alpha-beta-depleted transplantation in children. Study-wide points: After one year, T-cell counts and TCRbeta diversity mostly came from new T cells. In patients about two months after transplant, alpha-beta T cells reportedly arose from several hundred expanded graft clones. The high TCRbeta diversity at day 60 in some patients came from surviving recipient T cells and thymic progenitors.

Germline V gives CDR1 DFQATT, CDR2 SNEGSKA (reference sequence). The CDR3 covers 13 residues. Trimming left V 3 bases short and J 5 bases short, with 11 bases between. As it was prepared, the TCRbeta library received unique molecular identifiers. Each CDR3 protein gets one entry after TCRdb re-called the PCR reads with MiXCR. The table shows under 100,000 distinct CDR3 sequences, with roughly 15% occurring only once. This clonotype was found many times. Its target is not known. The chain recombines TRBV20-1 with TRBJ1-5; D might be TRBD1 (5 bases). This TCR came from a male patient between 2 and 10 years old who had a stem cell transplant for acute lymphoblastic leukemia, so the T cells may come from the graft donor. Sequenced material: PBMCs, mostly from graft donor cells, taken 180 days after TCRalphabeta/CD19-depleted stem cell transplant. The CDR3 loop reads CSASLGRDQPQHF. In nucleotides, the CDR3 is TGCAGTGCTAGTTTGGGACGCGATCAGCCCCAGCATTTT.